This is a list of T cell receptor beta chains from one sample in a study of blood T cells in healthy people across ages. Each CDR3 protein gets one entry after TCRdb re-called the 5' RACE reads with MiXCR. In the table there are some 790,000 distinct CDR3 sequences, under 35% of which are singletons. The specimen sequenced was blood. The receptors were gathered from a woman at least 80 years old in good health. Each CDR3 is given with its conserved first and last residue.

TRBJ2-1,TRBV6-2/TRBV6-3,CASSYSRGGREQFF
TRBJ1-2,TRBV5-6,CASSLGTRRGYTF
TRBJ2-3,TRBV20-1,CSARGASGNTDTQYF
TRBJ2-1,TRBV20-1,CSVRPGINEQFF
TRBJ1-1,TRBV4-2,CASSQDRGREAFF
TRBJ1-2,TRBV14,CASSLTGDRTVGYTF
TRBJ1-2,TRBV6-2/TRBV6-3,CASSQLYKNYGYTF
TRBJ1-5,TRBV10-2,CASSGHRGIDSNQPQHF
TRBJ2-3,TRBV18,CASSPSGAVSDTQYF
TRBJ2-7,TRBV12-3/TRBV12-4,CASSPDGGSYEQYF
TRBJ2-7,TRBV6-5,CASSYTRGYEQYF
TRBJ2-3,TRBV12-3/TRBV12-4,CASSLYDTLYF
TRBJ2-7,TRBV20-1,CSAKDPGGQYF